The clone carrying this T cell receptor beta chain was seen only once. Germline lookup yields CDR1 SGHNT and CDR2 YYREEE (reference sequence). The V gene lost 3 bases and the J gene lost 4 bases, with 11 bases spanning the gap. This CDR3 has 15 residues. This sample is drawn from a study of T cells in Graves' hyperthyroidism and ophthalmopathy. RNA transcripts provided the source from which TCR beta CDR3 regions were amplified. In the first-round RT-PCR of the TCR CDR3, the HTBI primer set was used. TCRdb redid the calling of the multiplex PCR reads with MiXCR, one entry per CDR3 protein. The sample comprises 600,000 to 700,000 distinct CDR3 sequences, roughly 46% of which are singletons, and less than 9% rests with the top ten.

The TCR comes from an adult man with Graves' disease, either hyperthyroidism or ophthalmopathy (not recorded which). Sequenced: peripheral blood or thyroid tissue (not recorded which). The V gene is TRBV5-4, the J gene TRBJ1-6, with D perhaps TRBD1 (5 bases). CDR3 sequence: CASSSRPGYNSPLHF. The CDR3 nucleotides read TGTGCCAGCAGCTCTCGGCCAGGGTATAATTCACCCCTCCACTTT.